This T cell receptor (beta chain) comes out of a study of prognosis after radiotherapy for stage I lung cancer. Study-wide context: Subsequent to radiotherapy, distant metastatic disease emerged in four patients (median approximately seven months), whereas some 15 exhibited no significant progression.

This clonotype was found many times. Its antigen is as yet unknown. V was clipped by 6 bases and J by 4 bases; unmatched bases: 4. The CDR3 length is 14 residues. Per germline, CDR1 SNHLY and CDR2 FYNNEI. Amplification of the TCR beta CDR3 (from genomic DNA) was done by two-round multiplex PCR. The first PCR round targeted every TRBV and TRBJ gene with specific primers. TCRdb recomputed calls from the multiplex PCR reads with MiXCR, one row per CDR3 protein. The sample includes around 17,000 distinct CDR3 sequences, roughly 30% of them seen just once. Points from the study as a whole: A drop in unique TCR clone counts was seen after stereotactic body radiation therapy, median approximately 9,600 versus 7,200.

The sequence derives from a donor over 45 with non-small cell lung cancer. This material consisted of PBMCs, taken before or after stereotactic body radiation therapy (not recorded which). The chain is built from TRBV2 and TRBJ2-5; 11 positions match TRBD2. The CDR3 loop reads CASSATSGRETQYF. DNA for the CDR3: TGTGCCAGCAGCGCTACTAGCGGGAGAGAGACCCAGTACTTC. Complete variable domain (other parts from reference TRBV2 and TRBJ2-5): EPEVTQTPSHQVTQMGQEVILRCVPISNHLYFYWYRQILGQKVEFLVSFYNNEISEKSEIFDDQFSVERPDGSNFTLKIRSTKLEDSAMYFCASSATSGRETQYFGPGTRLLVL.